The source of this T cell receptor (beta chain) is a study of regulatory T cells in long-lasting Graves disease. Turning to the study itself: Graves' cases, newly diagnosed, had used antithyroid drugs under 3 months.

This clonotype has more than one count but fewer than ten. No antigen is known for it. This likely comes from a read error, as the CDR3 has no conserved phenylalanine or tryptophan at its end. This CDR3 is built from 16 residues. The germline V gene has CDR1 SGHRS and CDR2 YFSETQ. V lost 2 bases, J lost 0 bases, and 4 bases stayed unmatched. Time point indicated: newly diagnosed GD, antithyroid drugs for less than 3 months. The TCR library was made from RNA that had been extracted from PBMCs in TRIzol. Study-wide points: The study found persistent patients shared more public clonotypes (roughly 2,500) than new patients (about 1,000).

The TCR beta library used iRepertoire HTBI primers with Arm-PCR amplification of CDR3. From the multiplex PCR reads, TCRdb called clonotypes with MiXCR, one entry per CDR3 protein. Among more than 300,000 distinct CDR3 sequences listed, 15% to 20% were seen once. These data are also associated with another study on T cells in Graves' hyperthyroidism and ophthalmopathy. That report adds: Exclusion of a patient resulted from uncontrolled infection, other autoimmune disease, pregnancy or lactation. Also found in blood were most expanded thyroid clonotypes above 0.001.

The source material was peripheral blood mononuclear cells (PBMCs), sampled at new diagnosis, from a patient treated with antithyroid drugs. This clonotype originated in a woman under 30 with Graves disease. V usage is TRBV5-1 and J usage is TRBJ2-1, with 8 nucleotides matching TRBD2. In nucleotides, the CDR3 is TGCGCCAGCAGCTTCGGGGGGGGGAGCTCCTACAATGAGCAGTTCCTC. This sequence encodes CASSFGGGSSYNEQFL.